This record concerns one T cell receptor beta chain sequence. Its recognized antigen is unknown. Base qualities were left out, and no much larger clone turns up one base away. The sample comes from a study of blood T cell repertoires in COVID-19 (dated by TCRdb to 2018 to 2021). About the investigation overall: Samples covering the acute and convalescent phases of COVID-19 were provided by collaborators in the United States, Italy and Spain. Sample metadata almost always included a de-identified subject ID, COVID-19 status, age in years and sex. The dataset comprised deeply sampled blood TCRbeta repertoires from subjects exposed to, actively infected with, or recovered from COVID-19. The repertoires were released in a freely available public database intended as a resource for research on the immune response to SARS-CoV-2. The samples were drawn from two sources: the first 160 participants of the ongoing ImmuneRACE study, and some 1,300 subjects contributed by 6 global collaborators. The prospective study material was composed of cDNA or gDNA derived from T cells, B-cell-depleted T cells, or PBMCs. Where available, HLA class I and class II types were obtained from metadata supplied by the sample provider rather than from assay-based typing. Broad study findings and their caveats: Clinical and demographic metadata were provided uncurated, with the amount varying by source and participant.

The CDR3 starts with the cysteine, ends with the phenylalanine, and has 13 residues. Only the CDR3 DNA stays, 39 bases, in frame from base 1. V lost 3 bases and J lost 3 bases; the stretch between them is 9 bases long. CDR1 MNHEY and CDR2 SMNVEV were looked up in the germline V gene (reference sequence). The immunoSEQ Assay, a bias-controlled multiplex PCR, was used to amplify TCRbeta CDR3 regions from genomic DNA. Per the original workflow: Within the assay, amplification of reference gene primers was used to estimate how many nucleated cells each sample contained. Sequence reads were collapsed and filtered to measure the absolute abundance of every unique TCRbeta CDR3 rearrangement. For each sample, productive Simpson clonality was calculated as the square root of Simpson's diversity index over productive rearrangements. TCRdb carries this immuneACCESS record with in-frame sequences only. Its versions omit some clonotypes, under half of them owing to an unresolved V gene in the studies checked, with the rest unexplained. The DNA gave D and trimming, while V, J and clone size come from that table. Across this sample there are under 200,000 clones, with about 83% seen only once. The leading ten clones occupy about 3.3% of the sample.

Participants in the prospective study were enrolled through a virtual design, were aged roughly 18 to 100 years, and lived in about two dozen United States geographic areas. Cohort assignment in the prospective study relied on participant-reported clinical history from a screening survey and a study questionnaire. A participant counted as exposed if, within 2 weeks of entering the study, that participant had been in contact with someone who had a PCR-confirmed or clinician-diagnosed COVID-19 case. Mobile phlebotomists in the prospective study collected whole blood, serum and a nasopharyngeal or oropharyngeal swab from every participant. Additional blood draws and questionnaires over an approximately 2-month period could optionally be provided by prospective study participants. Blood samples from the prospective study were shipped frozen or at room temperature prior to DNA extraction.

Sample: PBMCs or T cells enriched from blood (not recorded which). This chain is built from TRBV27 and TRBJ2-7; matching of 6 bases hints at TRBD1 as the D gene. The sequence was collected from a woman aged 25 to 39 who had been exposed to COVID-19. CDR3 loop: CASSLATGYEQYF. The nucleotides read TGTGCCAGCAGTTTGGCGACAGGCTACGAGCAGTACTTC.